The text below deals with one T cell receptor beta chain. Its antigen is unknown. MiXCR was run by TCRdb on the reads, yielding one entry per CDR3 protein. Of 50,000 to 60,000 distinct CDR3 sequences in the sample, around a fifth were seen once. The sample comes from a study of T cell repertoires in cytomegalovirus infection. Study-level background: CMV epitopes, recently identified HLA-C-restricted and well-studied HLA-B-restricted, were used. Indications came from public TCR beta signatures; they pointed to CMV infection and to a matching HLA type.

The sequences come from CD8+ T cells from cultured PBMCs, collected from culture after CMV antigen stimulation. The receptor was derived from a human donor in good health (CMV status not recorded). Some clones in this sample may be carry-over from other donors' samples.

In nucleotides, the CDR3 is TGTGCCAGCAGTTTTCTCATGTACCAAGAGACCCAGTACTTC. As protein: CASSFLMYQETQYF. The chain carries TRBV12-3 or TRBV12-4 and TRBJ2-5; the D is unclear. The V and J ends lost 3 bases and 0 bases respectively, with 8 bases between them. The CDR3 covers 14 residues.